The rows below give T cell receptor beta chains drawn from one sample of a study of T-cell reconstitution after alpha-beta-depleted transplantation in children. TCRdb reprocessed the PCR reads via MiXCR and lists one record per CDR3 protein. The data show more than 150,000 distinct CDR3 sequences, over 5.5% seen once. Here the sequenced sample was PBMCs from the stem cell graft donor, taken from the stem cell graft. The receptor set was obtained from a human donor who donated a stem cell graft to a child with Wiskott-Aldrich syndrome. Both conserved end residues are part of each CDR3. Fields, in order: V gene, J gene, CDR3 protein.

TRBV7-6	TRBJ2-7	CASSPRRLGTGFSYEQYF
TRBV29-1	TRBJ2-3	CSVRLAGFTDTQYF
TRBV4-3	TRBJ1-1	CASSQAGLNTEAFF
TRBV19	TRBJ2-2	CATENAENTGELFF
TRBV7-2	TRBJ2-1	CASSLRGGALNEQFF
TRBV15	TRBJ1-5	CATGQGMNQPQHF
TRBV4-2	TRBJ1-2	CASSQDSQGLLYGYTF
TRBV7-9	TRBJ2-5	CASSLADGVTQYF
TRBV7-2	TRBJ2-1	CASKSRGVVNEQFF
TRBV6-2/TRBV6-3	TRBJ1-5	CASSDRDLRNQPQHF
TRBV13	TRBJ1-1	CASSLGGSDTEAFF
TRBV12-3/TRBV12-4	TRBJ1-2	CASSSTGGYGYTF
TRBV11-2	TRBJ2-1	CASSTGWAGLFF
TRBV29-1	TRBJ2-1	CSAGRSLNEQFF
TRBV6-2/TRBV6-3	TRBJ2-7	CASSYSSGQTPYEQYF
TRBV5-1	TRBJ2-5	CASSYQGPRGETQYF
TRBV5-1	TRBJ1-5	CASSPGERSNQPQHF
TRBV12-3/TRBV12-4	TRBJ2-2	CASSLGTRGVGELFF
TRBV7-8	TRBJ2-2	CASSSRTSPMGELFF
TRBV5-1	TRBJ2-1	CASTWVTDSYNEQFF
TRBV11-2	TRBJ2-1	CASSLGLHNEQFF
TRBV14	TRBJ2-7	CASSQDKRGVYEQYF
TRBV3-1	TRBJ2-1	CASSQDVGAGAYNEQFF
TRBV12-3/TRBV12-4	TRBJ2-7	CASSSRNKQYF
TRBV5-5	TRBJ1-1	CASSFGPNTEAFF
TRBV7-9	TRBJ2-1	CASSPNIGTEIFF
TRBV6-5	TRBJ1-1	CASSYPQMGKFEAFF
TRBV7-2	TRBJ2-5	CASSPPVEETQYF
TRBV14	TRBJ1-2	CASSQDEGKGYTF
TRBV4-2	TRBJ2-2	CASSQADTVSGELFF
TRBV29-1	TRBJ2-2	CSVGSGTDTGELFF
TRBV19	TRBJ1-2	CASGAIQGFYGYTF
TRBV29-1	TRBJ2-1	CSVEPPTRTTYNEQFF
TRBV5-1	TRBJ2-5	CASSAKQETQYF
TRBV20-1	TRBJ1-1	CSAPKQGMNTEAFF
TRBV5-1	TRBJ2-7	CASSFRGGSYEQYF
TRBV7-9	TRBJ2-7	CASSSGLAGSAQYF